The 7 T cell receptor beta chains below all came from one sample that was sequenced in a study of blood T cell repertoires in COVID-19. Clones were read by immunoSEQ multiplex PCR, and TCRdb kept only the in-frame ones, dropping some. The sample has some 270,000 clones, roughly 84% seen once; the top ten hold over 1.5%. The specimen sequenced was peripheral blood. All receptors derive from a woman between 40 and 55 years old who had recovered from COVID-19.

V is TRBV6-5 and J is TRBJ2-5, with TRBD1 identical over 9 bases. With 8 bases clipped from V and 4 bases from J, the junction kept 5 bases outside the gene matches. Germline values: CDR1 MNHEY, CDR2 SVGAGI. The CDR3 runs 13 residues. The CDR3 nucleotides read TGTGCCAGCCAGACAGGGGGGAGAGAGACCCAGTACTTC. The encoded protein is CASQTGGRETQYF.

The CDR3 region is CASSLEGQGARSEAFF. The DNA for the CDR3 is TGTGCCAGCAGCTTAGAGGGACAGGGGGCGCGAAGTGAAGCTTTCTTT. J is TRBJ1-1 and V is TRBV7-9; 12 nucleotides agree with TRBD1. The CDR3 has 16 residues. Germline CDR1 is SEHNR and CDR2 is FQNEAQ (reference sequence). J was trimmed by 7 bases and V by 1 base; bases with no gene match: 7. Full variable domain (missing parts from reference TRBV7-9 and TRBJ1-1): DTGVSQNPRHKITKRGQNVTFRCDPISEHNRLYWYRQTLGQGPEFLTYFQNEAQLEKSRLLSDRFSAERPKGSFSTLEIQRTEQGDSAMYLCASSLEGQGARSEAFFGQGTRLTVV.

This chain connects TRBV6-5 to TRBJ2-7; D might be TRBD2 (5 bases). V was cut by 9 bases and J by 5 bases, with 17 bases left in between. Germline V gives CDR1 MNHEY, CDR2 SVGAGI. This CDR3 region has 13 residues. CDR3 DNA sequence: TGTGCCAGAGTTTCGAGGAGGTCCCACGAGCAGTACTTC. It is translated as CARVSRRSHEQYF.

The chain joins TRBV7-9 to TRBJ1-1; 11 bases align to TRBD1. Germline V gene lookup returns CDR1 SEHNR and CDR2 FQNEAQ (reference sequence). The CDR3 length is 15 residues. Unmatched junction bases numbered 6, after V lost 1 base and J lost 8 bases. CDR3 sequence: CASSLVLDRGPEAFF. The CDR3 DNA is TGTGCCAGCAGCTTAGTACTGGACAGGGGGCCAGAAGCTTTCTTT.

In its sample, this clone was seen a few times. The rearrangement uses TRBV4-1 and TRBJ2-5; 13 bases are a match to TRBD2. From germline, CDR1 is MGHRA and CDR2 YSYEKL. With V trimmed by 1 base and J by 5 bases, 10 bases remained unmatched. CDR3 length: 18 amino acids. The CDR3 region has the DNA TGCGCCAGCAGCCAAGGGGGACCGGGACTAGCGGGGTTGGAGACCCAGTACTTC. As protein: CASSQGGPGLAGLETQYF.

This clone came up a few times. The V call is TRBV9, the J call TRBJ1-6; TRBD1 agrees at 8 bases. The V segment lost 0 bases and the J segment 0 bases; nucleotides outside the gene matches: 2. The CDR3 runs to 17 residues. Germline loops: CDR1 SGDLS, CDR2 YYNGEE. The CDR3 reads CASSVGGTGSYNSPLHF. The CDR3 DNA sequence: TGTGCCAGCAGCGTAGGGGGGACAGGCTCCTATAATTCACCCCTCCACTTT.

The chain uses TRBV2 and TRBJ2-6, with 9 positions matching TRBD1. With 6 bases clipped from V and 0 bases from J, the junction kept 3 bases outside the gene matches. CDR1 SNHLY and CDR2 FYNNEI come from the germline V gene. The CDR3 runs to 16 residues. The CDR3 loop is CASSGQGSSGANVLTF. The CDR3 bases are TGTGCCAGCAGCGGACAGGGGAGCTCTGGGGCCAACGTCCTGACTTTC.